The sequence of this T cell receptor beta chain was determined in a study of cytomegalovirus exposure and HLA in healthy donors. Both 60 Vbeta primers and 13 Jbeta primers went into the PCR. The protocol was immunoSEQ multiplex PCR, while the TCRdb copy is restricted to in-frame clones and leaves out a portion. The sample includes about 81,000 clones, 70% to 85% of them seen just once. Material: PBMCs. This clonotype was sampled from a man aged 50-59 years in good health and CMV-seropositive.

CDR3 DNA sequence: TGTGCCAGTAGTATAGATTTCGTAGCACGCGGGAGTGATGAGCAGTTCTTC. This encodes CASSIDFVARGSDEQFF. This sequence joins TRBV19 and TRBJ2-1; TRBD2 agrees at 7 bases. Trimming removed 0 bases from V and 8 bases from J; junction bases left unmatched: 13. The CDR3 sequence is 17 residues long. Looked up from germline, CDR1 is LNHDA and CDR2 is SQIVND (reference sequence).